This T cell receptor (beta chain) was retrieved from a study of T cells in Graves' hyperthyroidism and ophthalmopathy. Findings and limits, study-wide: Among clonotypes expanded in thyroid above 0.001, most were also found in blood.

TCR beta CDR3 regions were amplified from RNA. The HTBI primer set drove a first-round RT-PCR of the TCR CDR3. TCRdb independently ran MiXCR on the multiplex PCR reads; one entry per CDR3 protein. Seen here are a few hundred thousand distinct CDR3 sequences, roughly an eighth observed once, and the top ten hold 9.2%. V lost 6 bases and J lost 0; bases outside the gene matches: 20. CDR3 length: 19 residues. The V gene's germline CDR1 is MNHNS and CDR2 SASEGT. Diagnoses were made from clinical symptoms, serum measures (thyroxine and TRAb), thyroid ultrasound and orbital computed tomography. This clonotype was seen more than once but under ten times. Its specificity is not known.

The receptor's source is a woman between 18 and 30 years old with Graves' hyperthyroidism. The chain has TRBV6-1 and TRBJ2-7; 7 bases are a match to TRBD1. Material: blood. Written as DNA, the CDR3 is TGTGCCAGCAGCTTCACCGGGACAGCCTTTTTAGCCCGCTCCTACGAGCAGTACTTC. Its translation is CASSFTGTAFLARSYEQYF.